The 21 T cell receptor beta chains in this list originate from one sample, sequenced in a study of blood T cell repertoires in COVID-19. The repertoire was sequenced with immunoSEQ multiplex PCR; TCRdb's copy has only in-frame clones and lacks some. This table has hundreds of thousands of clones, around 90% appearing once. Input material: PBMCs or T cells enriched from blood (not recorded which). The source is a woman between 35 and 50 years old who had recovered from COVID-19.

The chain combines TRBV18 with TRBJ1-6; D is unclear. V dropped 6 bases and J dropped 7 bases, with 16 bases sitting between them. The length of the CDR3 is 15 residues. CDR1 KGHSH and CDR2 LQKENI come from the germline V gene. The CDR3, as DNA: TGTGCCAGCTCCAGCCGAGGTGCAGAAAATTCACCCCTCCACTTT. This encodes CASSSRGAENSPLHF.

V gene TRBV9 combines with J gene TRBJ2-2; TRBD2 matches 7 bases. The V gene end was trimmed by 0 bases and the J gene end by 3 bases; junction bases not matched to a gene: 5. Germline CDR1 reads SGDLS; CDR2 reads YYNGEE. This CDR3 is built from 16 residues. The CDR3 coding sequence is TGTGCCAGCAGCGTAGAGGAGCGGGGTTACACCGGGGAGCTGTTTTTT. Its protein is CASSVEERGYTGELFF.

V gene TRBV6-5 combines with J gene TRBJ2-2; D is unresolved. CDR3 size: 12 residues. Germline CDR1 is MNHEY and CDR2 is SVGAGI. V was shortened by 8 bases and J by 5 bases, with 9 bases between the two germline ends. CDR3 sequence (DNA): TGTGCCAGCCTCTATTGGACCGGGGAGCTGTTTTTT. As protein: CASLYWTGELFF.

The V and J genes are TRBV4-3 and TRBJ2-3; D gene unclear. The germline CDR1 and CDR2 sequences are LGHNA and YSLEER. V was cut by 0 bases and J by 2 bases, with 9 bases left in between. This CDR3 comprises 15 residues. The CDR3 DNA is TGCGCCAGCAGCCAAGATGTGGGCACCACAGATACGCAGTATTTT. Translation: CASSQDVGTTDTQYF.

V gene TRBV4-1 combines with J gene TRBJ2-5; 8 nucleotides align to TRBD2. Germline CDR1 and CDR2: MGHRA and YSYEKL. The CDR3 has 14 amino acids. V gave up 1 base and J gave up 4 bases; unmatched junction bases: 2. This CDR3 is CASSQAGGLETQYF. The CDR3 DNA follows: TGCGCCAGCAGCCAAGCGGGAGGGCTAGAGACCCAGTACTTC.

This chain joins TRBV6-5 and TRBJ1-1; the D is unclear. Deletions cut 1 base from V and 3 bases from J, with 6 bases between. The germline V gene encodes CDR1 MNHEY and CDR2 SVGAGI. This CDR3 comprises 13 residues. CDR3 nucleotides: TGTGCCAGCAGTTACTTACCGGACACTGAAGCTTTCTTT. This encodes CASSYLPDTEAFF.

V is TRBV6-5 and J is TRBJ1-6; weak D call: TRBD1 (6 bases). This CDR3 spans 15 amino acids. The V gene's germline CDR1 is MNHEY and CDR2 SVGAGI. V was pared by 10 bases and J by 6 bases, with 19 bases between. The CDR3 is CATRATGQVNSPLHF. The CDR3 nucleotides read TGTGCCACTAGAGCTACGGGACAAGTTAATTCACCCCTCCACTTT.

This chain uses TRBV18 with TRBJ2-1; 8 positions match TRBD2. The CDR3 loop spans 13 amino acids. Germline lookup yields CDR1 KGHSH and CDR2 LQKENI. J was trimmed by 8 bases and V by 3 bases; bases with no gene match: 3. This chain's CDR3 is CASSPPGGDEQFF. For the CDR3, the DNA is TGTGCCAGCTCACCCCCGGGGGGGGATGAGCAGTTCTTC.

This clone was counted once. The rearrangement joins TRBV27 to TRBJ2-7; TRBD1 matches at 9 bases. The germline CDR1 and CDR2 sequences are MNHEY and SMNVEV (reference sequence). There are 14 residues in the CDR3. With V trimmed by 6 bases and J by 6 bases, 9 bases remained unmatched. CDR3 amino acids: CASSYTGTGLEQYF. DNA for the CDR3: TGTGCCAGCAGCTATACCGGGACAGGGCTCGAGCAGTACTTC.

This chain joins TRBV5-4 and TRBJ2-5; TRBD2 agrees at 11 bases. This CDR3 comprises 16 residues. J lost 2 bases, V lost 4 bases, and 7 bases had no gene match. Germline V CDR1 and CDR2: SGHNT, YYREEE (reference sequence). The CDR3 sequence is CASSAGTSGQQETQYF. CDR3 sequence (DNA): TGTGCCAGCAGCGCGGGGACTAGCGGACAACAAGAGACCCAGTACTTC.

This clone was seen a handful of times. Other DNA sequences from this sample encode an identical CDR3 as well. The gene calls are TRBV6-5 and TRBJ1-5; 8 bases line up with TRBD1. J was trimmed by 4 bases and V by 5 bases; bases with no gene match: 4. Germline V CDR1 and CDR2: MNHEY, SVGAGI. This CDR3 has 14 amino acids. CDR3 nucleotide sequence: TGTGCCAGCAGTCCTCGGACAGGGAATCAGCCCCAGCATTTT. Protein sequence: CASSPRTGNQPQHF.

The rearrangement joins TRBV20-1 to TRBJ1-2, with TRBD1 identical over 9 bases. CDR1 is DFQATT and CDR2 is SNEGSKA in the germline V gene (reference sequence). The J segment lost 2 bases and the V segment lost 6 bases, leaving 13 bases of the junction unmatched. The CDR3 runs to 16 residues. CDR3 in amino acids: CSASPGTGTRNYGYTF. DNA of the CDR3: TGCAGTGCCAGTCCCGGGACAGGGACACGCAACTATGGCTACACCTTC.

This clone has a single count. The gene calls are TRBV6-1 and TRBJ1-5; 11 bases map to TRBD1. This CDR3 contains 17 residues. Germline-derived CDR1 and CDR2 are MNHNS and SASEGT. The J segment lost 6 bases and the V segment lost 0 bases, leaving 7 bases of the junction unmatched. CDR3 DNA sequence: TGTGCCAGCAGTGAAGCCGGGACAGGGGGGGGTTCTCAGCCCCAGCATTTT. Amino acid sequence: CASSEAGTGGGSQPQHF.

This chain joins TRBV11-1 and TRBJ2-7, with 7 bases lining up with TRBD2. The CDR3 sequence is 14 residues long. V lost 1 base and J lost 2; bases outside the gene matches: 2. The germline gives CDR1 SGHAT, CDR2 FQDESV (reference sequence). In nucleotides, the CDR3 is TGTGCCAGCAGCTTAGGGGGGGGAGCCTACGAGCAGTACTTC. Its protein is CASSLGGGAYEQYF.

DNA for the CDR3: TGTGCCAGCATGTTGACTAGCACCTACGAGCAGTACTTC. It encodes CASMLTSTYEQYF. The chain is built from TRBV6-5 and TRBJ2-7, with TRBD2 matching over 7 bases. Germline values: CDR1 MNHEY, CDR2 SVGAGI. Unmatched junction bases numbered 5, after V lost 7 bases and J lost 2 bases. The CDR3 runs 13 residues.

V is TRBV28 and J is TRBJ1-4, with unresolved D. Trimming removed 2 bases at V and 8 bases at J, with 9 bases between. Per the germline V gene, CDR1 is MDHEN and CDR2 is SYDVKM. The CDR3 extends over 13 amino acids. The CDR3 DNA reads as TGTGCCAGCAGTTTAACCAGTAAGGAAAAACTGTTTTTT. Protein: CASSLTSKEKLFF.

V usage is TRBV7-2 and J usage is TRBJ2-2; TRBD2 agrees at 15 bases. The CDR3 is made up of 16 amino acids. Germline V gives CDR1 SGHTA, CDR2 FQGNSA. The junction had 6 bases not matched to a gene; V was cut back by 7 bases and J by 6 bases. DNA of the CDR3: TGTGCCAGCATCCTAGGACTAGCGGGAGGGTCCGGGGAGCTGTTTTTT. It specifies CASILGLAGGSGELFF.

The genes are TRBV12-5 and TRBJ2-3, with TRBD2 matching over 8 bases. Germline trimming cut 3 bases from V and 2 bases from J; bases unmatched to any gene: 7. The CDR3 consists of 16 residues. CDR1 and CDR2 (germline): LGHNT, FRNRAP. CDR3 residues: CASGLQGSGITDTQYF. The DNA for the CDR3 is TGTGCTAGTGGTTTACAGGGTAGCGGGATCACAGATACGCAGTATTTT.

The chain joins TRBV6-4 to TRBJ1-1; TRBD1 is a possible D gene (5 bases). The CDR3 is 15 amino acids. With 6 bases removed from V and 1 base from J, the gap between germline ends came to 15 bases. Germline V gene data show CDR1 as MRHNA and CDR2 as SNTAGT. This chain's CDR3 is CASRTEGLSNTEAFF. CDR3 bases: TGTGCCAGCAGGACCGAGGGACTGTCGAACACTGAAGCTTTCTTT.

The chain links TRBV7-9 to TRBJ2-1, with TRBD2 matching 11 bases. Trimming removed 5 bases from V and 9 bases from J; junction bases left unmatched: 12. CDR1 is SEHNR and CDR2 is FQNEAQ in the germline V gene (reference sequence). This CDR3 spans 16 amino acids. DNA for the CDR3: TGTGCCAGCAGCCCCGCCGGGACTAGCGGAAGTATTGAGCAGTTCTTC. Its translation: CASSPAGTSGSIEQFF.

This clone has just a few counts. V and J are TRBV9 and TRBJ2-1; 8 positions agree with TRBD2. CDR3 length: 16 residues. The V gene end was trimmed by 3 bases and the J gene end by 1 base; junction bases not matched to a gene: 6. In germline, CDR1 is SGDLS, CDR2 YYNGEE. Here the CDR3 reads CASSATSGLSYNEQFF. The DNA of the CDR3 is TGTGCCAGCAGCGCTACTAGCGGTCTGTCCTACAATGAGCAGTTCTTC.